The rows below give T cell receptor beta chains drawn from one sample of a study of shared clonotypes between healthy human individuals. The assay was immunoSEQ multiplex PCR, and TCRdb's table has in-frame clones only and misses some. Of about 2 million clones in the sample, just under 95% were seen once. Sequenced input: naive CD8+ T cells sorted from blood. These TCRs come from a man aged 18 to 30 in good health. Both conserved end residues are part of each CDR3. The D gene is left open where the match is weak. Clone size is given for some rows only: seen once, a few or many times, or a class if the clone is expanded.

size,J,D,V,CDR3,DNA
.,TRBJ1-1,.,TRBV12-5,CASGLVHGVSYTEAFF,TGTGCTAGTGGTTTGGTACATGGGGTCAGCTACACTGAAGCTTTCTTT
once,TRBJ2-7,TRBD2,TRBV19,CASSRSGGRAYEQYF,TGTGCCAGTAGTAGGTCCGGCGGGAGGGCCTACGAGCAGTACTTC
.,TRBJ2-3,TRBD2,TRBV18,CASSPSLAGGTDTQYF,TGTGCCAGCTCACCATCACTAGCGGGGGGCACAGATACGCAGTATTTT
.,TRBJ2-7,.,TRBV4-2,CASSQGLDYEQYF,TGTGCCAGCAGCCAAGGACTAGACTACGAGCAGTACTTC
.,TRBJ2-7,.,TRBV30,CAWSPDYEQYF,TGTGCCTGGAGTCCCGACTACGAGCAGTACTTC
.,TRBJ2-1,.,TRBV30,CAWSVGAYNEQFF,TGTGCCTGGAGTGTGGGGGCCTACAATGAGCAGTTCTTC
.,TRBJ2-3,.,TRBV9,CASSVGLMEGPGDTQYF,TGTGCCAGCAGCGTAGGCCTCATGGAGGGTCCGGGCGATACGCAGTATTTT
.,TRBJ1-2,TRBD1,TRBV6-1,CASSGTGFYGYTF,TGTGCCAGCTCCGGGACAGGTTTCTATGGCTACACCTTC
once,TRBJ2-3,.,TRBV4-3,CASSQDLLAGTDTQYF,TGCGCCAGCAGCCAAGATTTACTAGCCGGCACAGATACGCAGTATTTT
once,TRBJ2-3,TRBD1,TRBV5-6,CASSPDRVGDTQYF,TGTGCCAGCAGCCCTGACAGGGTTGGAGATACGCAGTATTTT
.,TRBJ2-7,.,TRBV6-1,CASRAVGYEQYF,TGTGCCAGCAGAGCCGTGGGGTACGAGCAGTACTTC
.,TRBJ1-2,.,TRBV7-9,CASSLGQPYGYTF,TGTGCCAGCAGCTTAGGCCAGCCCTATGGCTACACCTTC
.,TRBJ2-5,TRBD2,TRBV6-7,CASAGTSRETQYF,TGTGCCAGCGCCGGGACTAGTAGAGAGACCCAGTACTTC
.,TRBJ2-3,TRBD2,TRBV5-4,CASSFQAGEGDTQYF,TGTGCCAGCAGCTTTCAAGCGGGAGAAGGGGATACGCAGTATTTT
.,TRBJ2-1,.,TRBV9,CASSGGGGYNEQFF,TGTGCCAGCAGCGGAGGGGGTGGCTACAATGAGCAGTTCTTC
.,TRBJ1-2,.,TRBV13,CASSLVTANYGYTF,TGTGCCAGCAGCTTAGTGACAGCTAACTATGGCTACACCTTC
.,TRBJ2-1,TRBD1,TRBV5-4,CASSPSRGWSSYNEQFF,TGTGCCAGCAGCCCTTCCAGGGGGTGGAGCTCCTACAATGAGCAGTTCTTC
.,TRBJ2-2,.,TRBV11-2,CASSSHLNTGELFF,TGTGCCAGCAGCTCCCATTTGAACACCGGGGAGCTGTTTTTT
.,TRBJ2-7,TRBD1,TRBV29-1,CSVVGTGAYEQYF,TGCAGCGTTGTCGGGACAGGGGCCTACGAGCAGTACTTC
.,TRBJ1-4,TRBD1,TRBV5-1,CASSQGQGVANEKLFF,TGCGCCAGCAGCCAGGGACAGGGGGTTGCTAATGAAAAACTGTTTTTT
.,TRBJ1-6,TRBD1,TRBV13,CASSWGQYNSPLHF,TGTGCCAGCAGCTGGGGACAGTATAATTCACCCCTCCACTTT
.,TRBJ2-7,.,TRBV12-1,CASSWGCGDEQYF,TGTGCCAGCAGCTGGGGGTGTGGGGACGAGCAGTACTTC
.,TRBJ1-4,.,TRBV19,CASSIVGGNEKLFF,TGTGCCAGTAGTATAGTCGGCGGGAATGAAAAACTGTTTTTT
once,TRBJ1-1,.,TRBV9,CASSEDGWNTEAFF,TGTGCCAGCAGCGAAGACGGCTGGAACACTGAAGCTTTCTTT
.,TRBJ2-3,.,TRBV30,CAWSPAGGTDTQYF,TGTGCCTGGAGCCCAGCCGGAGGGACAGATACGCAGTATTTT
.,TRBJ2-5,.,TRBV7-9,CASSLGWGPSGQETQYF,TGTGCCAGCAGCTTGGGGTGGGGGCCGAGTGGCCAAGAGACCCAGTACTTC
.,TRBJ1-5,.,TRBV28,CASSPQGFSNQPQHF,TGTGCCAGCAGTCCCCAGGGGTTTAGCAATCAGCCCCAGCATTTT
.,TRBJ2-3,.,TRBV18,CASSPRTISSTDTQYF,TGTGCCAGCTCACCAAGGACTATCTCTAGCACAGATACGCAGTATTTT
.,TRBJ2-3,TRBD2,TRBV13,CASSLGRGGEADTQYF,TGTGCCAGCAGCTTAGGCCGGGGGGGCGAGGCAGATACGCAGTATTTT
.,TRBJ1-1,TRBD1,TRBV7-9,CASSPQGAEAFF,TGTGCCAGCAGCCCCCAGGGGGCTGAAGCTTTCTTT
once,TRBJ2-3,.,TRBV11-3,CASSPQGDPTDTQYF,TGTGCCAGCAGCCCCCAAGGGGACCCCACAGATACGCAGTATTTT
.,TRBJ2-1,TRBD1,TRBV9,CASSVGQGTYNEQFF,TGTGCCAGCAGCGTCGGACAGGGGACTTACAATGAGCAGTTCTTC
once,TRBJ2-1,.,TRBV5-1,CASWLAWNEQFF,TGCGCCAGCTGGCTAGCGTGGAATGAGCAGTTCTTC
.,TRBJ2-1,TRBD2,TRBV4-1,CASSQLAGDPNPGVF,TGCGCCAGCAGCCAACTAGCGGGGGACCCCAACCCCGGAGTCTTC
.,TRBJ1-1,.,TRBV27,CASRTPPVGAAEAFF,TGTGCCAGCCGAACCCCCCCAGTTGGGGCCGCTGAAGCTTTCTTT
.,TRBJ2-7,.,TRBV27,CASSSGTGYEQYF,TGTGCCAGCAGCTCCGGGACTGGCTACGAGCAGTACTTC
once,TRBJ1-2,TRBD1,TRBV7-9,CASSLGPVRGHDYGYTF,TGTGCCAGCAGCTTAGGCCCTGTTAGGGGGCACGACTATGGCTACACCTTC
.,TRBJ2-1,.,TRBV28,CASSELAATVNEQFF,TGTGCCAGCAGTGAACTAGCCGCCACAGTCAATGAGCAGTTCTTC
.,TRBJ2-1,TRBD2,TRBV29-1,CSVEDLRGGVRQFF,TGCAGCGTTGAAGATCTTCGCGGGGGAGTACGGCAGTTCTTC
.,TRBJ1-2,.,TRBV6-6,CASSYGTRDPTGYTF,TGTGCCAGCAGTTACGGCACCCGGGACCCGACTGGCTACACCTTC
.,TRBJ2-2,.,TRBV9,CASSLGGYPNTGELFF,TGTGCCAGCAGCTTGGGGGGCTATCCGAACACCGGGGAGCTGTTTTTT
.,TRBJ1-5,TRBD1,TRBV19,CASSIDSQGAIAESFVQPQHF,TGTGCCAGTAGTATAGATAGTCAGGGGGCGATAGCCGAATCATTCGTTCAGCCCCAGCATTTT
once,TRBJ2-1,.,TRBV4-1,CASSQDEAEGEQFF,TGCGCCAGCAGCCAAGACGAAGCGGAGGGTGAGCAGTTCTTC
.,TRBJ2-1,.,TRBV19,CASSIQAGRNEQFF,TGTGCCAGTAGTATCCAGGCAGGGCGGAATGAGCAGTTCTTC
.,TRBJ2-5,TRBD1,TRBV28,CASATAWLQGEETQYF,TGTGCCAGTGCGACAGCCTGGCTGCAGGGGGAAGAGACCCAGTACTTC
.,TRBJ1-1,.,TRBV14,CASSQVFANTEAFF,TGTGCCAGCAGCCAAGTTTTCGCGAACACTGAAGCTTTCTTT
.,TRBJ1-1,.,TRBV6-1,CASSEGRQSPEAFF,TGTGCCAGCAGTGAAGGTAGGCAGAGTCCTGAAGCTTTCTTT
.,TRBJ2-1,TRBD2,TRBV7-6,CASSAGTSGINEQFF,TGTGCCAGCAGCGCCGGGACTAGCGGGATTAATGAGCAGTTCTTC
.,TRBJ2-2,TRBD2,TRBV4-3,CASSPGLAGGPGELFF,TGCGCCAGCAGCCCGGGACTAGCGGGAGGGCCCGGGGAGCTGTTTTTT
.,TRBJ1-1,TRBD1,TRBV30,CAWSVTGGANTEAFF,TGTGCCTGGAGTGTTACAGGGGGGGCGAACACTGAAGCTTTCTTT
once,TRBJ2-7,.,TRBV4-1,CASSQKGGLESYEQYF,TGCGCCAGCAGCCAGAAAGGGGGTCTAGAGAGCTACGAGCAGTACTTC
.,TRBJ2-3,.,TRBV4-1,CASSQDIVRSSLTDTQYF,TGCGCCAGCAGCCAAGATATTGTAAGGTCCTCACTCACAGATACGCAGTATTTT
.,TRBJ2-1,TRBD2,TRBV7-9,CASSFTTSGSDEQFF,TGTGCCAGCAGCTTCACGACTAGCGGGAGTGATGAGCAGTTCTTC
.,TRBJ2-7,TRBD2,TRBV2,CASRPAGSSYEQYF,TGTGCCAGCAGGCCAGCGGGGAGCTCCTACGAGCAGTACTTC
.,TRBJ2-1,TRBD2,TRBV5-4,CASSPSSLSSGSSYNEQFF,TGTGCCAGCAGCCCATCCTCTTTGAGTAGCGGGAGCTCCTACAATGAGCAGTTCTTC
.,TRBJ1-5,.,TRBV6-5,CASSSRQVDQPQHF,TGTGCCAGCAGTTCCCGGCAGGTAGATCAGCCCCAGCATTTT
.,TRBJ1-1,.,TRBV9,CASSVVRGQNTEAFF,TGTGCCAGCAGCGTAGTTCGAGGGCAGAACACTGAAGCTTTCTTT